The 9 T cell receptor beta chains reported below all come from one sample, sequenced in a study of shared clonotypes between healthy human individuals. Profiling relied on immunoSEQ multiplex PCR, and the TCRdb table lists in-frame clones only, not all of them. The data show approximately 95,000 clones, with approximately 61% seen just once and more than 40% held by the top ten. The sample consisted of memory CD8+ T cells sorted from blood. As to subset: CD45RO+ cells pooled with CCR7-negative TemRA cells. These TCRs come from a man aged 25-45 years in good health.

The gene calls are TRBV7-9 and TRBJ1-5; D not certain. V shed 1 base and J shed 0 bases, with 7 bases lying between them. This CDR3 is 15 amino acids long. Looked up from germline, CDR1 is SEHNR and CDR2 is FQNEAQ (reference sequence). CDR3 sequence: CASSLGQASNQPQHF. As DNA, the CDR3 is TGTGCCAGCAGCTTAGGGCAGGCTAGCAATCAGCCCCAGCATTTT.

The rearrangement links TRBV11-2 to TRBJ2-1, with TRBD2 identical over 9 bases. CDR1 and CDR2 (germline): SGHAT, FQNNGV. CDR3 length equals 14 residues. After removal of 6 bases from V and 10 bases from J, the junction contained 10 bases not matched to a gene. CDR3 nucleotides: TGTGCCAGCAGAGGGGCTAGCGGGGAGCTCGAGCAGTTCTTC. Its protein product is CASRGASGELEQFF.

This clone was recorded at least ten times. This chain links TRBV28 with TRBJ1-2; perhaps TRBD1 as D (5 bases). Germline-derived CDR1 and CDR2 are MDHEN and SYDVKM. V gave up 6 bases and J gave up 3 bases, with 11 bases separating them. The CDR3 totals 13 residues. The CDR3 DNA reads as TGTGCCAGCAGCAACCAGGGATACTATGGCTACACCTTC. It translates to CASSNQGYYGYTF.

The chain carries TRBV25-1 and TRBJ2-6, with unresolved D. This CDR3 region has 17 residues. Germline assignment: CDR1 MGHDK and CDR2 SYGVNS. V was clipped by 3 bases and J by 4 bases, with 16 bases between them. The CDR3 bases are TGTGCCAGCAGTGAGTCGGGTTTTGCATCAGGGGCCAACGTCCTGACTTTC. The encoded protein is CASSESGFASGANVLTF.

This clone was seen more than once but under ten times. The rearrangement joins TRBV7-9 to TRBJ1-1, with no clear D. Deletions cut 5 bases from V and 1 base from J, with 5 bases between. This CDR3 spans 12 amino acids. Germline V gene sequence: CDR1 SEHNR, CDR2 FQNEAQ (reference sequence). CDR3 sequence reads: CASSDTNTEAFF. CDR3 DNA: TGTGCCAGCAGCGATACGAACACTGAAGCTTTCTTT.

The rearrangement links TRBV13 to TRBJ2-1, with 9 positions matching TRBD2. The junction had 5 bases not matched to a gene; V was cut back by 1 base and J by 7 bases. In germline, CDR1 is PRHDT, CDR2 FYEKMQ (reference sequence). The CDR3 runs to 15 residues. CDR3 DNA sequence: TGTGCCAGCAGCTTAGCTGGACTAGCGCTAAATGAGCAGTTCTTC. Translating it yields CASSLAGLALNEQFF.

V usage is TRBV5-5 and J usage is TRBJ1-5; D gene unclear. Trimming took off 0 bases at V and 5 bases at J, with 6 bases between the two ends. The germline V gene encodes CDR1 SGHKS and CDR2 YYEKEE (reference sequence). The CDR3 is made up of 13 amino acids. CDR3 in amino acids: CASSLGEDQPQHF. The DNA of the CDR3 is TGTGCCAGCAGCTTGGGGGAGGATCAGCCCCAGCATTTT.

The CDR3 protein is CASSGGLAEQYF. The CDR3 nucleotides read TGTGCCAGCAGCGGAGGACTAGCGGAGCAGTACTTC. The chain uses TRBV2 and TRBJ2-7; 9 bases match TRBD2. CDR1 and CDR2 (germline): SNHLY, FYNNEI. The CDR3 has 12 residues. Losses at the gene ends were 6 bases for V and 7 bases for J; bases not matched to a gene: 4.

This clone was detected only a few times. V is TRBV7-9 and J is TRBJ1-4; a possible D gene is TRBD1 (5 bases). Germline assignment: CDR1 SEHNR and CDR2 FQNEAQ (reference sequence). The V end lost 5 bases, the J end lost 8 bases, and 12 bases lay between the germline ends. CDR3 length: 13 amino acids. The CDR3 sequence is CASSAGNSEKLFF. The CDR3 DNA sequence: TGTGCCAGCAGCGCAGGGAACTCCGAAAAACTGTTTTTT.